These T cell receptor beta chains were read from a single sample in a study of blood T cell repertoires in COVID-19. Sequenced by immunoSEQ multiplex PCR; TCRdb stores in-frame clones only, minus some. The table includes 150,000 to 190,000 clones, about 80% detected once. The source material was PBMCs or T cells enriched from blood (not recorded which). Receptors were obtained from a man aged 50 to 59 who had recovered from COVID-19. Each CDR3 is given with its conserved first and last residue. D genes are given only for firm matches. Not all rows give a size; the values are once, few, many and, for expanded clones, a class.

clone_size: .; d_call: TRBD2; v_call: TRBV11-3; j_call: TRBJ2-4; cdr3_length: 16; cdr3_aa: CASSLASGGAKNIQYF; cdr3_nt: TGTGCCAGCAGCTTAGCTAGCGGGGGAGCCAAAAACATTCAGTACTTC
clone_size: .; d_call: TRBD1; v_call: TRBV12-3/TRBV12-4; j_call: TRBJ1-1; cdr3_length: 13; cdr3_aa: CASRRQGFTEAFF; cdr3_nt: TGTGCCAGCAGAAGACAGGGGTTCACTGAAGCTTTCTTT
clone_size: .; d_call: TRBD1; v_call: TRBV6-4; j_call: TRBJ1-4; cdr3_length: 14; cdr3_aa: CASSTGAQNEKLFF; cdr3_nt: TGTGCCAGCTCTACAGGGGCGCAAAATGAAAAACTGTTTTTT
clone_size: .; d_call: .; v_call: TRBV2; j_call: TRBJ1-6; cdr3_length: 13; cdr3_aa: CASKNDGDSPLHF; cdr3_nt: TGTGCCAGCAAAAACGACGGAGATTCACCCCTCCACTTT
clone_size: .; d_call: .; v_call: TRBV15; j_call: TRBJ1-1; cdr3_length: 15; cdr3_aa: CATSRLFGVSTEAFF; cdr3_nt: TGTGCCACCAGCAGATTGTTCGGGGTATCCACTGAAGCTTTCTTT
clone_size: .; d_call: TRBD2; v_call: TRBV3-1/TRBV3-2; j_call: TRBJ2-7; cdr3_length: 14; cdr3_aa: CASSQGEGTYEQYF; cdr3_nt: TGTGCCAGCAGCCAAGGGGAGGGGACCTACGAGCAGTACTTC
clone_size: .; d_call: .; v_call: TRBV2; j_call: TRBJ1-5; cdr3_length: 18; cdr3_aa: CASSEPTGTSYSNQPQHF; cdr3_nt: TGTGCCAGCAGTGAACCCACCGGGACAAGTTATAGCAATCAGCCCCAGCATTTT
clone_size: .; d_call: .; v_call: TRBV19; j_call: TRBJ1-2; cdr3_length: 16; cdr3_aa: CASSPPGYLANYGYTF; cdr3_nt: TGTGCCAGTAGTCCCCCAGGATACTTAGCTAACTATGGCTACACCTTC
clone_size: .; d_call: TRBD2; v_call: TRBV6-1; j_call: TRBJ2-7; cdr3_length: 15; cdr3_aa: CASSDSGTASYEQYF; cdr3_nt: TGTGCCAGCAGTGACAGCGGGACGGCGTCCTACGAGCAGTACTTC
clone_size: few; d_call: .; v_call: TRBV7-9; j_call: TRBJ1-4; cdr3_length: 14; cdr3_aa: CAGSTGRTNEKLFF; cdr3_nt: TGTGCCGGGTCGACAGGCCGAACTAATGAAAAACTGTTTTTT
clone_size: .; d_call: TRBD1; v_call: TRBV5-1; j_call: TRBJ2-7; cdr3_length: 15; cdr3_aa: CASTPSGGKFHEQYF; cdr3_nt: TGCGCCAGCACCCCGTCAGGGGGCAAGTTCCACGAGCAGTACTTC
clone_size: .; d_call: .; v_call: TRBV3-1/TRBV3-2; j_call: TRBJ2-5; cdr3_length: 13; cdr3_aa: CASSLQGQETQYF; cdr3_nt: TGTGCCAGCAGCCTCCAGGGTCAAGAGACCCAGTACTTC
clone_size: .; d_call: .; v_call: TRBV29-1; j_call: TRBJ2-1; cdr3_length: 14; cdr3_aa: CSVKIGGPYNEQFF; cdr3_nt: TGCAGCGTTAAAATCGGGGGGCCCTACAATGAGCAGTTCTTC
clone_size: .; d_call: .; v_call: TRBV5-1; j_call: TRBJ1-1; cdr3_length: 14; cdr3_aa: CARSVGRGGGEAFF; cdr3_nt: TGCGCCCGCAGCGTGGGCCGGGGGGGCGGTGAAGCTTTCTTT
clone_size: .; d_call: .; v_call: TRBV2; j_call: TRBJ1-1; cdr3_length: 14; cdr3_aa: CASSEAQLNTEAFF; cdr3_nt: TGTGCCAGCAGTGAAGCACAGCTGAACACTGAAGCTTTCTTT
clone_size: .; d_call: .; v_call: TRBV6-5; j_call: TRBJ1-2; cdr3_length: 14; cdr3_aa: CASSLDGQGYGYTF; cdr3_nt: TGTGCCAGCAGTTTGGACGGGCAGGGCTATGGCTACACCTTC
clone_size: once; d_call: TRBD1; v_call: TRBV4-2; j_call: TRBJ2-5; cdr3_length: 14; cdr3_aa: CASSRGQGAETQYF; cdr3_nt: TGTGCCAGCAGCCGAGGACAGGGGGCAGAGACCCAGTACTTC
clone_size: .; d_call: TRBD2; v_call: TRBV29-1; j_call: TRBJ2-1; cdr3_length: 17; cdr3_aa: CSVEVLLAGGPGNEQFF; cdr3_nt: TGCAGCGTTGAGGTTTTACTAGCGGGGGGCCCGGGGAATGAGCAGTTCTTC
clone_size: .; d_call: .; v_call: TRBV7-8; j_call: TRBJ1-1; cdr3_length: 13; cdr3_aa: CASSLEGNTEAFF; cdr3_nt: TGTGCCAGCAGTCTAGAGGGGAACACTGAAGCTTTCTTT
clone_size: .; d_call: .; v_call: TRBV3-1/TRBV3-2; j_call: TRBJ1-2; cdr3_length: 14; cdr3_aa: CASSRAGINYGYTF; cdr3_nt: TGTGCCAGCAGCCGAGCCGGGATCAACTATGGCTACACCTTC
clone_size: .; d_call: TRBD1; v_call: TRBV19; j_call: TRBJ1-6; cdr3_length: 13; cdr3_aa: CATGDRGFVPLHF; cdr3_nt: TGTGCCACCGGGGACAGGGGTTTCGTACCCCTCCACTTT
clone_size: .; d_call: TRBD2; v_call: TRBV18; j_call: TRBJ2-1; cdr3_length: 19; cdr3_aa: CASSPPGIAGESSYNEQFF; cdr3_nt: TGTGCCAGCTCACCACCGGGAATAGCGGGGGAGAGCTCCTACAATGAGCAGTTCTTC
clone_size: .; d_call: TRBD1; v_call: TRBV5-1; j_call: TRBJ2-3; cdr3_length: 15; cdr3_aa: CASSLGDRDPDTQYF; cdr3_nt: TGCGCCAGCAGCTTGGGGGACAGGGACCCAGATACGCAGTATTTT
clone_size: few; d_call: TRBD1; v_call: TRBV4-1; j_call: TRBJ1-2; cdr3_length: 16; cdr3_aa: CASSQEPTGGMRGYTF; cdr3_nt: TGCGCCAGCAGCCAAGAACCAACAGGGGGGATGCGTGGCTACACCTTC
clone_size: few; d_call: .; v_call: TRBV5-1; j_call: TRBJ1-1; cdr3_length: 14; cdr3_aa: CASSSSMHYTEAFF; cdr3_nt: TGCGCCAGCAGCTCATCGATGCACTACACTGAAGCTTTCTTT